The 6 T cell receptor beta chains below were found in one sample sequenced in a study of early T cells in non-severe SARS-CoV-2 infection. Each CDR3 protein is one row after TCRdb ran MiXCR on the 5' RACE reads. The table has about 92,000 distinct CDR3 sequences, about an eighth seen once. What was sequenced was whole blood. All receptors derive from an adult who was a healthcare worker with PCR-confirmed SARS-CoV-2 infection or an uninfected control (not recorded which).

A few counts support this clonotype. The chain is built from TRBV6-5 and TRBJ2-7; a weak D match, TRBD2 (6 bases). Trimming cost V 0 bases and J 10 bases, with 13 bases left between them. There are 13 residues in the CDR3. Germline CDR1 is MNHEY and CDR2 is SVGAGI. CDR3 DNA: TGTGCCAGCAGTTACTCAGCGCGGGGAGGCCAGTACTTC. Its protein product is CASSYSARGGQYF.

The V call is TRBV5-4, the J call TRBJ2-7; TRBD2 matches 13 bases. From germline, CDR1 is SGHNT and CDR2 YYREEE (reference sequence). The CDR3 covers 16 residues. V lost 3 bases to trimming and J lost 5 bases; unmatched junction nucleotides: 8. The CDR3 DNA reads TGTGCCAGCAGCTACCGGGGACTAGCGGGACTCAACGAGCAGTACTTC. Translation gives CASSYRGLAGLNEQYF.

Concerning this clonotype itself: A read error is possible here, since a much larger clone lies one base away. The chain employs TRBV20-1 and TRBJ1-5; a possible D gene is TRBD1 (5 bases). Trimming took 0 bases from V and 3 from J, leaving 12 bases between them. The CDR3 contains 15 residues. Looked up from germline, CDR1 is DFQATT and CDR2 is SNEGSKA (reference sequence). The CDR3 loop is CSARDQTVDNQPQHF. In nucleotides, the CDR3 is TGCAGTGCTAGAGATCAGACAGTCGACAATCAGCCCCAGCATTTT.

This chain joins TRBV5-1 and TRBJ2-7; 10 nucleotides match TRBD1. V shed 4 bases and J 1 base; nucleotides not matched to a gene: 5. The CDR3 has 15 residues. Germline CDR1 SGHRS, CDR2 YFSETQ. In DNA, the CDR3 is TGCGCCAGCAGCGCTAGGACAGGGGGATCCTACGAGCAGTACTTC. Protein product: CASSARTGGSYEQYF.

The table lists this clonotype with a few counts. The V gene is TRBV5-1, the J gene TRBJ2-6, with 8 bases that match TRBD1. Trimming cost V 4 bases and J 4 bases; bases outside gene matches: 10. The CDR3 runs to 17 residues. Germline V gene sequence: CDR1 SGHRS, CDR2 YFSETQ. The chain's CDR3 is CASSGGQEVAGANVLTF. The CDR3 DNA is TGCGCCAGCAGCGGGGGACAGGAAGTAGCCGGGGCCAACGTCCTGACTTTC.

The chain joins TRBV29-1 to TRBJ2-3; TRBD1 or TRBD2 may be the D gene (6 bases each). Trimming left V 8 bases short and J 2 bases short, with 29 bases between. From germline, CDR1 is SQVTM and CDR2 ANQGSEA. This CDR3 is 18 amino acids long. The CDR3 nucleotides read TGCAGCATACCCCCGTGGGCTAGCGCGAGGGGGAACACAGATACGCAGTATTTT. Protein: CSIPPWASARGNTDTQYF.